A single sample is the source of the 17 T cell receptor beta chains below, sequenced in a study of control samples from healthy donors and cancer patients. Some clones are missing from TCRdb's copy, which holds only in-frame ones; the method was immunoSEQ multiplex PCR. This table holds more than 85,000 clones, roughly 90% found once. Sequencing was done on a sample of blood. The receptors shown here come from a woman between 50 and 59 years old in good health.

V is TRBV4-1 and J is TRBJ2-1, with D possibly being TRBD2 (5 bases). Germline assignment: CDR1 MGHRA and CDR2 YSYEKL. Trimming removed 4 bases at V and 1 base at J, with 11 bases between. The CDR3 is 15 residues long. The CDR3 protein is CASSPWPGSYNEQFF. For the CDR3, the DNA is TGCGCCAGCAGCCCCTGGCCGGGGTCCTACAATGAGCAGTTCTTC.

The chain has TRBV13 and TRBJ2-5; D unclear. Germline V lookup: CDR1 PRHDT, CDR2 FYEKMQ (reference sequence). The V end lost 4 bases, the J end lost 7 bases, and 13 bases lay between the germline ends. The CDR3 is 13 amino acids. The CDR3 bases are TGTGCCAGCAGCTCAAACCTACTCGGGACCCAGTACTTC. This codes for CASSSNLLGTQYF.

The gene calls are TRBV7-2 and TRBJ2-5; D uncertain. CDR3 length: 13 residues. In germline, CDR1 is SGHTA, CDR2 FQGNSA. V lost 2 bases, J lost 5 bases, and 9 bases lay in between. CDR3 sequence (DNA): TGTGCCAGCAGCTTACAGTTCCGGGAGACCCAGTACTTC. Protein: CASSLQFRETQYF.

A few counts support this clone. This chain joins TRBV5-6 and TRBJ2-3; D gene ambiguous. Per germline, CDR1 SGHDT and CDR2 YYEEEE. With 4 bases removed from V and 1 base from J, the gap between germline ends came to 10 bases. The length of the CDR3 is 14 residues. The CDR3 DNA reads TGTGCCAGCAGCCCGACGTTGCGCACAGATACGCAGTATTTT. Its protein product is CASSPTLRTDTQYF.

CDR3 region: CASSSTGTADTQYF. The CDR3, as DNA: TGTGCCAGCAGCTCTACAGGGACGGCAGATACGCAGTATTTT. The V call is TRBV9, the J call TRBJ2-3; D might be TRBD1 (6 bases). There are 14 residues in the CDR3. Trimming removed 4 bases at V and 4 bases at J, with 13 bases between. The germline V gene encodes CDR1 SGDLS and CDR2 YYNGEE.

The V call is TRBV27, the J call TRBJ1-1; D gene uncertain. CDR1 is MNHEY, CDR2 SMNVEV, per germline (reference sequence). CDR3 length equals 10 residues. Trimming left V 8 bases short and J 5 bases short, with 6 bases between. The CDR3 sequence is CASGRTEAFF. In nucleotides, the CDR3 is TGTGCCAGCGGGCGGACTGAAGCTTTCTTT.

The chain couples TRBV5-4 to TRBJ2-1; maybe TRBD2 (5 bases). Germline values: CDR1 SGHNT, CDR2 YYREEE (reference sequence). There are 15 residues in the CDR3. Trimming stripped 0 bases from V and 2 bases from J, with 9 bases between. This CDR3 is CASSLGGLTYNEQFF. The DNA of the CDR3 is TGTGCCAGCAGCTTGGGAGGACTGACCTACAATGAGCAGTTCTTC.

This chain uses TRBV4-2 with TRBJ2-4; maybe TRBD2 (6 bases). Germline V gene data show CDR1 as LGHNA and CDR2 as YNFKEQ. The CDR3 is 15 residues long. V lost 4 bases and J lost 7, with 17 bases in between. Here the CDR3 reads CASSLEGGPGNIQYF. DNA for the CDR3: TGTGCCAGCAGCCTGGAGGGAGGCCCTGGGAACATTCAGTACTTC.

The rearrangement links TRBV5-1 to TRBJ2-3, with 9 bases identical to TRBD2. Germline lookup yields CDR1 SGHRS and CDR2 YFSETQ. J was trimmed by 0 bases and V by 1 base; bases with no gene match: 3. The CDR3 spans 16 residues. As DNA, the CDR3 is TGCGCCAGCAGCTTGCCTAGCGGGGCTAGCACAGATACGCAGTATTTT. Residues: CASSLPSGASTDTQYF.

This clone was counted a single time. The CDR3: CASSYLHASGNTIYF. CDR3 bases: TGTGCCAGCAGTTACCTTCACGCCTCTGGAAACACCATATATTTT. The V gene is TRBV6-5, the J gene TRBJ1-3; no reliable D call. Trimming shortened V by 2 bases and J by 0 bases, and 8 bases separated the two germline ends. CDR1 and CDR2 from the germline V gene are MNHEY and SVGAGI. The CDR3 consists of 15 residues.

The chain employs TRBV5-4 and TRBJ2-1; D possibly corresponds to TRBD2 (6 bases). Trimming left V 4 bases short and J 1 base short, with 12 bases between. The CDR3 has 15 residues. CDR1 and CDR2 from the germline V gene are SGHNT and YYREEE (reference sequence). This CDR3 reads CASSRDLPSYNEQFF. The CDR3 DNA is TGTGCCAGCAGCCGGGACTTGCCATCCTACAATGAGCAGTTCTTC.

The chain has TRBV4-1 and TRBJ1-5, with D unresolved. The V gene's germline CDR1 is MGHRA and CDR2 YSYEKL. Trimming took off 0 bases at V and 3 bases at J, with 9 bases between the two ends. The length of the CDR3 is 15 residues. The CDR3 DNA is TGCGCCAGCAGCCAAGATCAGACTACCAATCAGCCCCAGCATTTT. It yields the protein CASSQDQTTNQPQHF.

To note about this clone: Other DNA sequences in this sample translate to the same CDR3. This chain connects TRBV10-2 to TRBJ1-5; D is ambiguous. Trimming pared 0 bases from V and 0 bases from J, leaving 9 bases between. The CDR3 runs to 16 residues. Germline CDR1 WSHSY, CDR2 SAAADI. The CDR3 sequence: CASSESPGNSNQPQHF. CDR3 nucleotide sequence: TGCGCCAGCAGTGAGTCCCCGGGGAATAGCAATCAGCCCCAGCATTTT.

The V and J genes are TRBV3-1 (or the pseudogene TRBV3-2) and TRBJ2-5; a weak D match, TRBD1 (5 bases). The germline V gene has CDR1 LGHDT and CDR2 YNNKEL (reference sequence). The CDR3 has 12 residues. Trimming took 1 base from V and 5 from J, leaving 5 bases between them. The CDR3: CASSQGQETQYF. Written as DNA, the CDR3 is TGTGCCAGCAGCCAAGGACAGGAGACCCAGTACTTC.

The chain combines TRBV5-6 with TRBJ1-2; weak D call: TRBD1 (5 bases). CDR3 size: 15 residues. Germline V gives CDR1 SGHDT, CDR2 YYEEEE. Trimming took off 0 bases at V and 4 bases at J, with 13 bases between the two ends. The CDR3 spells CASSLGGTVLYGYTF. The CDR3, as DNA: TGTGCCAGCAGCTTGGGAGGGACGGTACTCTATGGCTACACCTTC.

This chain connects TRBV10-3 to TRBJ2-2, with unresolved D. Trimming removed 2 bases at V and 5 bases at J, with 6 bases between. This CDR3 is 13 amino acids long. The V gene's germline CDR1 is ENHRY and CDR2 SYGVKD. CDR3 loop: CAISESETGELFF. In DNA, the CDR3 is TGTGCCATCAGTGAGAGTGAGACCGGGGAGCTGTTTTTT.

The rearrangement uses TRBV12-3 or TRBV12-4 and TRBJ2-1; D is perhaps TRBD1 (6 bases). Trimming removed 7 bases from V and 12 bases from J, with 19 bases in between. The CDR3 has 13 residues. This CDR3 reads CASTLGALVLQFF. The CDR3 nucleotides are TGTGCCAGCACCTTGGGGGCGTTGGTCCTGCAGTTCTTC.